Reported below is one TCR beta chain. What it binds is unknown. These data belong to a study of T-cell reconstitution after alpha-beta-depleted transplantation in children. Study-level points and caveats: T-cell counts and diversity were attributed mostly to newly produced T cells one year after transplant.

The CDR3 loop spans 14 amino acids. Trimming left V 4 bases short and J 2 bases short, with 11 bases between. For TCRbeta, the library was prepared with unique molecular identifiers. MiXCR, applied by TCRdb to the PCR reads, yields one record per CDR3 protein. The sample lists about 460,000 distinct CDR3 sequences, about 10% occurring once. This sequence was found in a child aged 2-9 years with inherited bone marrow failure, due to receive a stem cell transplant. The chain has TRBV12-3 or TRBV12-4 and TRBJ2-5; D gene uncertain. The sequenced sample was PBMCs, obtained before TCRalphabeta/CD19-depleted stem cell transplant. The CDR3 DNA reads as TGTGCCAGCAGTTCGGACCTCGTACAAGAGACCCAGTACTTC. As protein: CASSSDLVQETQYF.